This TCR beta chain was identified during a study of blood T cells in healthy people across ages. Primed by a sample-barcoded 5' primer and a J-beta primer mix, a second PCR proceeded for about 6 to 11 cycles. A single record per CDR3 protein comes from TCRdb applying MiXCR to the 5' RACE reads. The sample has fewer than 2,000,000 distinct CDR3 sequences; roughly 32% are singletons. The clonotype comes from a woman in her 30s in good health. Specimen: blood.

This CDR3 reads CASSFWLGGNSYNEQFF. The CDR3 DNA follows: TGTGCCAGCAGTTTTTGGTTGGGGGGAAACTCCTACAATGAGCAGTTCTTC. The rearrangement joins TRBV27 to TRBJ2-1, with a weak D call TRBD2 (6 bases). Germline values: CDR1 MNHEY, CDR2 SMNVEV (reference sequence). There are 17 residues in the CDR3. The V end was cut by 3 bases, the J end by 0 bases, with 15 bases between.